This T cell receptor (beta chain) was identified during a study of T cells after yellow fever vaccination. The wider study: Staining for CD3, CD45RA, CCR7 and CD95 enabled sorting of EM, EMRA, CM and Tscm memory subsets. General study results and limits: The study re-detected most primary-vaccination clones after the booster (about 95% CD4, roughly 90% CD8). Clonotypes found in both CD4 and CD8 compartments made up a small share. A weaker but faster secondary response was observed, peaking on day 5 versus 15.

The germline V gene encodes CDR1 SGHTA and CDR2 FQGTGA. This CDR3 comprises 14 residues. V lost 5 bases and J lost 7; bases outside the gene matches: 3. This clonotype was detected many times. TCRdb ran MiXCR on the 5' RACE reads and lists one entry per CDR3 protein. The sample holds roughly 32,000 distinct CDR3 sequences, 6% to 8.5% seen once. The receptor was derived from a young man who received the YFV17D yellow fever vaccine. The chain joins TRBV7-3 to TRBJ1-6; 9 positions match TRBD1. The specimen was PBMCs, either bulk or a sorted T-cell subset (CD4+, CD8+, memory, or dextramer-sorted; not recorded which), collected on the day of the first yellow fever vaccination. The chain's CDR3 is CASSPGQGNSPLHF. The CDR3 DNA reads TGTGCCAGCAGCCCGGGACAGGGAAATTCACCCCTCCACTTT. Full variable domain (missing parts from reference TRBV7-3 and TRBJ1-6): GAGVSQTPSNKVTEKGKYVELRCDPISGHTALYWYRQSLGQGPEFLIYFQGTGAADDSGLPNDRFFAVRPEGSVSTLKIQRTERGDSAVYLCASSPGQGNSPLHFGNGTRLTVT.